This TCR beta chain was captured in a study of chemoradiotherapy in HPV16-positive cancers (dated by TCRdb to about 2022). Turning to the overall study: Candidate HPV-specific T-cell clones and common TCR motifs were defined by functional T-cell assays performed on cells from two HPV16-positive patients. Whether T-cell immunity against the HPV oncoproteins E6 and E7 changes during chemoradiotherapy and whether survival is affected by this immunity were examined in the study. The candidate HPV-specific TCRs and motifs were subsequently tracked in TCR repertoires obtained from 65 to 95 patients with HPV-related cancers. What the work shows at the level of the full study, not this receptor alone: In HPV16-positive patients, expansion of HPV-responsive T cells during chemoradiotherapy was associated with improved recurrence-free survival. Expansion of candidate HPV-specific clones and E7-related TCR motifs was observed in the tumor microenvironment during treatment, whereas no such expansion was observed for non-HPV-specific T cells. Only two HPV16-positive patients were used to derive the functional definition of HPV-specific T cells, and the survival association was reported for HPV16-positive patients.

Points on this clone: The antigen it recognizes is unknown. Per-base quality was not reported, and no clone a single base away is much larger than it.

The library was made by the immunoSEQ multiplex PCR assay. TCRdb took this table from immuneACCESS and kept in-frame rearrangements with V and J called. Such tables lack part of the clones; where checked against another copy, unresolved V genes explain under half of the gap, and the rest is unexplained. The sample table lists about 15,000 clones, approximately 86% of them with a count of one. The ten biggest clones cover 3.5% of the sample. The germline V gene (reference sequence) provides CDR1 SGHNT and CDR2 YYREEE. Measured from the cysteine to the phenylalanine, the CDR3 is 12 residues long. The retained sequence is limited to the CDR3, 36 bases, with the frame set at the first base. V is cut by 1 base and J by 3 bases, and the space between the germline ends is 4 bases. Repertoires were sampled multiple times during chemoradiotherapy, which allowed clonal expansion in the tumor microenvironment to be followed.

The sequence came from a human donor with HPV-associated anogenital cancer. The chain is encoded by TRBV5-4 joined to TRBJ1-1, with no confidently assigned D gene. The source was blood, collected from a patient who underwent chemoradiotherapy. The nucleotide sequence reads as follows: TGTGCCAGCAGCTTGATTGACACTGAAGCTTTCTTT. Its protein reads: CASSLIDTEAFF.